The 13 T cell receptor beta chains listed next were all sequenced from one sample in a study of yellow fever vaccine responses in identical twins listed by TCRdb under 2018. Receptors were amplified or captured by RT-PCR. Sequencing used an Illumina HiSeq 2500. Starting from the raw public reads, TCRdb applied fastp trimming at Q25, assembled clones with MiXCR and retained in-frame beta chains. Merged by CDR3 protein, the rows form single entries marked with the most common genes and DNA. A total of over a thousand distinct CDR3 sequences appear in this sample, over 85% of them only once. Roughly 5.1% of the sample rests with the top ten. Material: T cells from blood (PBMCs), unsorted or a sorted subset (not recorded which), obtained before or after yellow fever vaccination (not recorded which). Receptors were obtained from a woman younger than 30 who received the yellow fever vaccine. Donor details come from another sample of the same person, matched by shared clones.

The rearrangement joins TRBV7-9 to TRBJ2-1; 9 bases align to TRBD2. The CDR3 is 14 residues long. Germline V gene sequence: CDR1 SEHNR, CDR2 FQNEAQ (reference sequence). The junction had 8 bases not matched to a gene; V was cut back by 6 bases and J by 8 bases. CDR3 residues: CASRAGGVSDEQFF. The CDR3 DNA reads as TGTGCCAGCAGAGCGGGAGGTGTTTCCGATGAGCAGTTCTTC.

The chain joins TRBV11-2 to TRBJ2-1; 14 nucleotides match TRBD2. V was clipped by 1 base and J by 15 bases; unmatched bases: 14. The germline CDR1 and CDR2 sequences are SGHAT and FQNNGV. The CDR3 is made up of 17 amino acids. CDR3 coding DNA: TGTGCCAGCAGCTTAGGAGGGACTAGCGGGGGATACATACCGGGGTTCTTC. The encoded protein is CASSLGGTSGGYIPGFF.

This chain joins TRBV6-5 and TRBJ2-3; D remains unclear. CDR1 is MNHEY and CDR2 is SVGAGI in the germline V gene. This CDR3 has 14 amino acids. The V gene lost 0 bases and the J gene lost 1 base, with 5 bases spanning the gap. The CDR3 DNA reads as TGTGCCAGCAGTTACTCGACCGGCACAGATACGCAGTATTTT. Its protein is CASSYSTGTDTQYF.

The chain combines TRBV11-3 with TRBJ2-1; D remains ambiguous. CDR1 is SGHNT, CDR2 YENEEA, per germline. Trimming pared 5 bases from V and 2 bases from J, leaving 13 bases between. This CDR3 has 15 amino acids. The CDR3 DNA reads TGTGCCAGCAGCCGCGAATTAGGCCCCTACAATGAGCAGTTCTTC. This sequence encodes CASSRELGPYNEQFF.

V gene TRBV6-1 combines with J gene TRBJ1-5, with D hard to call. The CDR3 sequence is 14 residues long. Per the germline V gene, CDR1 is MNHNS and CDR2 is SASEGT. V was shortened by 4 bases and J by 3 bases, with 10 bases between the two germline ends. The CDR3 DNA is TGTGCCAGCAGTGTGTTAGCGTCCAATCAGCCCCAGCATTTT. As protein: CASSVLASNQPQHF.

The chain has TRBV10-3 and TRBJ2-7; 9 bases are shared with TRBD1. V lost 4 bases and J lost 0; bases outside the gene matches: 4. The V gene's germline CDR1 is ENHRY and CDR2 SYGVKD. The CDR3 is 15 amino acids. CDR3 region: CAISGGTGNSYEQYF. The CDR3 DNA reads TGTGCCATCAGTGGGGGGACAGGGAACTCCTACGAGCAGTACTTC.

The rearrangement uses TRBV2 and TRBJ1-2; tentatively, D is TRBD1 (6 bases). This CDR3 contains 15 residues. V shed 2 bases and J shed 7 bases, with 17 bases lying between them. CDR1 is SNHLY and CDR2 is FYNNEI in the germline V gene. CDR3 sequence reads: CASSERPSQGPGYTF. DNA for the CDR3: TGTGCCAGCAGTGAACGGCCGAGCCAGGGGCCTGGCTACACCTTC.

This chain joins TRBV4-1 and TRBJ2-1; possibly TRBD1 or TRBD2 for D (5 bases each). This CDR3 has 16 residues. V shed 3 bases and J shed 0 bases, with 12 bases lying between them. Looked up from germline, CDR1 is MGHRA and CDR2 is YSYEKL. Here the CDR3 DNA reads TGCGCCAGCAGCCAGGGTTGGGGGAGCTCCTACAATGAGCAGTTCTTC. This gives the protein CASSQGWGSSYNEQFF.

This sequence joins TRBV7-9 and TRBJ1-3; weak D call: TRBD1 (5 bases). The CDR3 runs to 14 residues. CDR1 is SEHNR and CDR2 is FQNEAQ in the germline V gene (reference sequence). The ends were cut back, 5 bases at V and 0 bases at J, with 8 bases in the middle. The CDR3 bases are TGTGCCAGCAGCCCAACAGGCTCTGGAAACACCATATATTTT. Amino acids: CASSPTGSGNTIYF.

The V and J genes are TRBV29-1 and TRBJ1-1, with 7 bases lining up with TRBD1. The germline gives CDR1 SQVTM, CDR2 ANQGSEA. Trimming removed 6 bases from V and 1 base from J; junction bases left unmatched: 2. This CDR3 region has 12 residues. CDR3 DNA sequence: TGCAGCGTCCGGGACAGGAACACTGAAGCTTTCTTT. It encodes CSVRDRNTEAFF. Full variable domain (rest looked up from reference TRBV29-1 and TRBJ1-1): SAVISQKPSRDICQRGTSLTIQCQVDSQVTMMFWYRQQPGQSLTLIATANQGSEATYESGFVIDKFPISRPNLTFSTLTVSNMSPEDSSIYLCSVRDRNTEAFFGQGTRLTVV.

The CDR3 protein is CSVEGFVGSGKGWVQFF. CDR3 nucleotides: TGCAGCGTTGAAGGGTTTGTGGGTAGCGGGAAAGGGTGGGTGCAGTTCTTC. The J gene is TRBJ2-1, the V gene TRBV29-1, with 8 bases identical to TRBD2. With V trimmed by 1 base and J by 12 bases, 20 bases remained unmatched. The CDR3 totals 17 residues. Germline lookup yields CDR1 SQVTM and CDR2 ANQGSEA.

This chain uses TRBV10-1 with TRBJ2-5, with D perhaps matching TRBD1 or TRBD2 (5 bases each). Germline V gives CDR1 WNHNN, CDR2 SYGVQD (reference sequence). Trimming removed 3 bases from V and 1 base from J, with 12 bases in between. CDR3 length equals 15 residues. CDR3 nucleotide sequence: TGCGCCAGCAGTGACGTGTCAGGGACCCAAGAGACCCAGTACTTC. Translated, it gives CASSDVSGTQETQYF.

The chain links TRBV11-3 to TRBJ1-4, with D possibly TRBD1 on 6 matching bases. CDR3 length: 16 amino acids. Per the germline V gene, CDR1 is SGHNT and CDR2 is YENEEA. The ends were cut back, 5 bases at V and 0 bases at J, with 13 bases in the middle. The CDR3 sequence is CASSNGQGPTNEKLFF. CDR3 coding DNA: TGTGCCAGCAGCAATGGGCAGGGGCCAACTAATGAAAAACTGTTTTTT.